This is a list of T cell receptor beta chains from one sample in a study of T cell repertoires in cytomegalovirus infection. TCRdb called the reads again in MiXCR, with one record for every CDR3 protein. Of over 150,000 distinct CDR3 sequences listed, roughly a sixth were seen once; the top ten hold 20% to 25%. The sequencing input was CD8+ T cells from PBMCs. These receptors all stem from a human donor in good health (CMV status not recorded). Some clones in this sample may be carry-over from other donors' samples. The CDR3 runs from the conserved cysteine through the conserved F or W. A D gene is named only where the DNA matches it firmly. The size of a clone is reported for some rows only, either as once, few or many, or as a class for expanded clones.

-	-	TRBV7-2	TRBJ1-5	TGTGCCAGCAGCTTCCCAGGGGATCAGCCCCAGCATTTT	CASSFPGDQPQHF
few	-	TRBV24-1	TRBJ2-7	TGTGCCACCAGTGATTTGCCCCAAGGCAGCGAGCAGTACTTC	CATSDLPQGSEQYF
few	-	TRBV7-6	TRBJ1-4	TGTGCCAGCAGCCCCTCGGTTAATGAAAAACTGTTTTTT	CASSPSVNEKLFF
many	-	TRBV28	TRBJ2-7	TGTGCCAGCAGTGACGGACAGTTATTCTACGAGCAGTACTTC	CASSDGQLFYEQYF
-	-	TRBV25-1	TRBJ2-2	TGTGCCAGCAGTGAATCCGCGAACACCGGGGAGCTGTTTTTT	CASSESANTGELFF
few	-	TRBV6-2/TRBV6-3	TRBJ1-1	TGTGCCGCCCGTAAGGAGATGAACACTGAAGCTTTCTTT	CAARKEMNTEAFF
-	-	TRBV9	TRBJ2-5	TGTGCCAGCAGCGTAGAAAGGGGAACCGACAACCAAGAGACCCAGTACTTC	CASSVERGTDNQETQYF
-	-	TRBV6-5	TRBJ1-2	TGTGCCAGCAGTTACGGCGGCAGTAACTATGGCTACACCTTC	CASSYGGSNYGYTF
few	-	TRBV7-2	TRBJ2-1	TGTGCCAGCAGCTTAGAAGGGGGGGCGGAGATCAATGAGCAGTTCTTC	CASSLEGGAEINEQFF
few	-	TRBV12-3/TRBV12-4	TRBJ2-7	TGTGCCAGCAGTTCGGCGGATAGCCCGCCCTACGAGCAGTACTTC	CASSSADSPPYEQYF
-	TRBD2	TRBV12-3/TRBV12-4	TRBJ2-7	TGTGCCAGCAGTTCCGGGGAGGGTTCCTACGAGCAGTACTTC	CASSSGEGSYEQYF
-	-	TRBV29-1	TRBJ2-3	TGCAGCGTCCGTTTTGATACGCAGTATTTT	CSVRFDTQYF
-	-	TRBV6-1	TRBJ1-4	TGTGCCAGCAGTTTACGGGACCCAGAGGCAACTAATGAAAAACTGTTTTTT	CASSLRDPEATNEKLFF
-	TRBD1	TRBV7-6	TRBJ2-1	TGTGCCAGCAGTGACAGGGGGCTTTACAATGAGCAGTTCTTC	CASSDRGLYNEQFF
-	-	TRBV18	TRBJ1-4	TGTGCCAGCTCACCAAGCGGACAACCTCCAAATGAAAAACTGTTTTTT	CASSPSGQPPNEKLFF
few	-	TRBV7-6	TRBJ2-2	TGTGCCAGCCTTAACACCGGGGAGCTGTTTTTT	CASLNTGELFF
-	-	TRBV2	TRBJ2-3	TGTGCCAGCCCCCGGGGGAGCACAGATACGCAGTATTTT	CASPRGSTDTQYF
few	TRBD1	TRBV4-1	TRBJ2-7	TGCGCCAGCAGCTCCTCGACAGGGGCCTACGAGCAGTACTTC	CASSSSTGAYEQYF
-	-	TRBV12-3/TRBV12-4	TRBJ2-7	TGTGCCAGCAGTTTAAGTAGCGACGAGCAGTACTTC	CASSLSSDEQYF
-	TRBD2	TRBV7-6	TRBJ2-3	TGTGCCAGCAGCTTAGAGGCGGGCGGGGGGCCCACGTATTTT	CASSLEAGGGPTYF
few	-	TRBV7-9	TRBJ1-5	TGTGCCAGCAGCCCCCCGGGGGACCTTAGCCAGCCCCAGCATTTT	CASSPPGDLSQPQHF
-	TRBD2	TRBV2	TRBJ2-5	TGTGCCAGCAGAGGACTAGCGGGGGGCCGGGAGACCCAGTACTTC	CASRGLAGGRETQYF
-	-	TRBV12-3/TRBV12-4	TRBJ2-7	TGTGCCAGCAGCCCCCGGGGTTCGTTTGACTACGAGCAGTACTTC	CASSPRGSFDYEQYF
-	TRBD2	TRBV7-6	TRBJ2-2	TGTGCCAGCAGCCCCGGGGGGGCTTGGTCGGGCGGGGAGCTGTTTTTT	CASSPGGAWSGGELFF
-	-	TRBV20-1	TRBJ2-5	TGCAGTGCTAGAGATCGCGAAGGGCAAGAGACCCAGTACTTC	CSARDREGQETQYF
-	-	TRBV20-1	TRBJ2-3	TGCAGTGCAGGTCTCCGATTCAGATCAGATACGCAGTATTTT	CSAGLRFRSDTQYF
few	-	TRBV6-2/TRBV6-3	TRBJ1-2	TGTGCCAGCACGGACAACTCGCGGTATGGCTACACCTTC	CASTDNSRYGYTF
few	-	TRBV12-3/TRBV12-4	TRBJ1-2	TGTGCCAGCAGTCCCCTTCTCTCGGATGGCTACACCTTC	CASSPLLSDGYTF
few	-	TRBV28	TRBJ1-1	TGTGCCAGCAGTTTCCCAGCCGCACTAGGGGTGGAGGACACTGAAGCTTTCTTT	CASSFPAALGVEDTEAFF
few	-	TRBV29-1	TRBJ1-2	TGCAGCGTTGAAAAGCAGGGGTTTCCGTATGGCTACACCTTC	CSVEKQGFPYGYTF
few	TRBD2	TRBV7-2	TRBJ2-3	TGTGCCAGCAGGTCCGGGGGGATCACAGATACGCAGTATTTT	CASRSGGITDTQYF
few	TRBD1	TRBV5-6	TRBJ2-4	TGTGCCAGCAGCTTCGGGACAGGATTTAACATTCAGTACTTC	CASSFGTGFNIQYF
few	TRBD2	TRBV13	TRBJ2-1	TGTGCCAGCAGTCACAGCGGGGGGGCCTACAATGAGCAGTTCTTC	CASSHSGGAYNEQFF
few	-	TRBV6-2/TRBV6-3	TRBJ2-5	TGTGCCAGCAGTGCTCCATCGGACGAACGGGTAGAGACCCAGTACTTC	CASSAPSDERVETQYF
few	-	TRBV12-3/TRBV12-4	TRBJ2-3	TGTGCCAGCACTCGGGCTACCACAGATACGCAGTATTTT	CASTRATTDTQYF
-	-	TRBV4-1	TRBJ1-1	TGCGCCAGCAGCCAGGGGACTTACGTGGGGGCTTTCTTT	CASSQGTYVGAFF
few	-	TRBV20-1	TRBJ1-2	TGCAGAATCAACGGACAGTCCAACTATGGCTACACCTTC	CRINGQSNYGYTF
few	-	TRBV10-3	TRBJ1-1	TGTGCCATCAAGAATGGCAGCTCACGGGCCACTGAAGCTTTCTTT	CAIKNGSSRATEAFF
few	TRBD1	TRBV28	TRBJ1-1	TGTGCCAGCAGCAGTCAGTTGGTGGGGACAGGCTACACTGAAGCTTTCTTT	CASSSQLVGTGYTEAFF
-	-	TRBV11-2	TRBJ2-7	TGTGCCAGCAGCTTAGTGGCACGGAGCTCCTACGAGCAGTACTTC	CASSLVARSSYEQYF
few	-	TRBV7-2	TRBJ2-3	TGTGCCAGCAGCCTACAGGGCCCCTTCGGACCAGATACGCAGTATTTT	CASSLQGPFGPDTQYF
-	-	TRBV29-1	TRBJ2-2	TGCAGCGTTGATACTTCAGATACCGGGGAGCTGTTTTTT	CSVDTSDTGELFF
few	TRBD2	TRBV6-6	TRBJ2-1	TGTGCCAGCAGTTACGGACTAGAAAAATACAATGAGCAGTTCTTC	CASSYGLEKYNEQFF
-	TRBD1	TRBV13	TRBJ1-5	TGTGCCAGCAGCGCCAGCCGGACAGGGAATCAGCCCCAGCATTTT	CASSASRTGNQPQHF
few	-	TRBV12-3/TRBV12-4	TRBJ2-5	TGTGCCAGCAGCCCGATCGATATAAGCAGGAGGCAGACCCAGTACTTC	CASSPIDISRRQTQYF
-	-	TRBV2	TRBJ1-5	TGTGCCAGCAGTTTAACATCAGGGGCCCTCAATCAGCCCCAGCATTTT	CASSLTSGALNQPQHF
few	-	TRBV7-9	TRBJ2-7	TGTGCCAGCATCCTCACCGGGGGCGAGACCTACGAGCAGTACTTC	CASILTGGETYEQYF
few	-	TRBV20-1	TRBJ1-1	TGCAGTGCTAGAGATTTACAGCTGAACACTGAAGCTTTCTTT	CSARDLQLNTEAFF
-	TRBD1	TRBV9	TRBJ2-5	TGTGCCAGCAGCGCCGATCCGACGAGGGGGCTAGGAGAGAAGACCCAGTACTTC	CASSADPTRGLGEKTQYF
-	-	TRBV29-1	TRBJ1-5	TGCAGGGAGATATGCAATCAGCCCCAGCATTTT	CREICNQPQHF
-	TRBD1	TRBV7-9	TRBJ1-6	TGTGCCAGCAGCTTACCTCAGGGGGGTAATTCACCCCTCCACTTT	CASSLPQGGNSPLHF
few	-	TRBV28	TRBJ2-2	TGTGCCAGCAGTTTACCGGGCACCGGGGAGCTGTTTTTT	CASSLPGTGELFF
-	-	TRBV4-3	TRBJ2-3	TGCGCCAGCAGCCAATATCCAGACGGCGGGACAGATACGCAGTATTTT	CASSQYPDGGTDTQYF